This T cell receptor (beta chain) appears in the sequencing data of a study of Graves' ophthalmopathy and Graves' hyperthyroidism. The ends lost 2 bases at V and 4 bases at J; junction bases unmatched: 1. The CDR3 contains 14 residues. Germline assignment: CDR1 DFQATT and CDR2 SNEGSKA (reference sequence). This clonotype was seen only a few times. CDR3 regions of TCR beta were amplified from RNA transcripts. First-round RT-PCR with HTBI primers preceded a second-round multiplex PCR. TCRdb re-called the multiplex PCR reads with MiXCR, one entry per CDR3 protein. This sample has 400,000 to 500,000 distinct CDR3 sequences, with around 20% found just once. Included hyperthyroidism patients were aged 18 to 65 and newly diagnosed (under 2 months' duration). Other autoimmune diseases, uncontrolled infections, pregnancy or lactation excluded patients from enrollment.

Source material: peripheral blood. This chain connects TRBV20-1 to TRBJ2-1; 11 nucleotides line up with TRBD2. The TCR comes from a woman under 30 with stable Graves' hyperthyroidism. This CDR3 reads CSARRLAGYNEQFF. The CDR3 region has the DNA TGCAGTGCTAGACGACTAGCGGGATACAATGAGCAGTTCTTC.